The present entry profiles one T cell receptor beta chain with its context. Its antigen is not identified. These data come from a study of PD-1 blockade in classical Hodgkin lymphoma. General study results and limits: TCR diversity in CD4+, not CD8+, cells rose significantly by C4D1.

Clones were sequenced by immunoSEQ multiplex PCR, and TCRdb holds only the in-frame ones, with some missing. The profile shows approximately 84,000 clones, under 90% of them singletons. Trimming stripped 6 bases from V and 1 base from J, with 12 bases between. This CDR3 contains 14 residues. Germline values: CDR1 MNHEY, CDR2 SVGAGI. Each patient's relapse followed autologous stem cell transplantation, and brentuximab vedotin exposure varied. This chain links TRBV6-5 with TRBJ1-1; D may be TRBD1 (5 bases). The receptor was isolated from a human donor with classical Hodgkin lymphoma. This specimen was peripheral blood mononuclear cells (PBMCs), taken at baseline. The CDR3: CASSLGRKNTEAFF. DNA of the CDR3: TGTGCCAGCAGCCTGGGACGGAAGAACACTGAAGCTTTCTTT.